Detailed here is one TCR beta chain. The antigen is not known. These data belong to a study of cytomegalovirus exposure and HLA in healthy donors. Broader study findings: Presence/absence comparisons presumed near-even sequencing depth among donors. It was reported in a later analysis that an Asian-associated ancestry cluster showed fewer N-insertions than the approximately 670-donor mean.

PCR involved 60 Vbeta and 13 Jbeta primers. Methods used by the authors: Later work found around 85 million unique TCR beta chains, with approximately 12 million shared. The table came from immunoSEQ multiplex PCR; TCRdb's copy has only in-frame clones and leaves some out. V, J and clone size were drawn from that table, and D and trimming were deduced from the DNA. The sample includes about 97,000 clones, around 68% of them seen just once. V dropped 6 bases and J dropped 2 bases, with 10 bases sitting between them. The germline gives CDR1 SNHLY, CDR2 FYNNEI. This CDR3 spans 13 amino acids. This receptor was taken from a human donor in good health. The V and J genes are TRBV2 and TRBJ2-5, with D hard to call. What was sequenced was PBMCs. The CDR3, as DNA: TGTGCCAGCAGGACGCGAGGTCAAGAGACCCAGTACTTC. It is translated as CASRTRGQETQYF.